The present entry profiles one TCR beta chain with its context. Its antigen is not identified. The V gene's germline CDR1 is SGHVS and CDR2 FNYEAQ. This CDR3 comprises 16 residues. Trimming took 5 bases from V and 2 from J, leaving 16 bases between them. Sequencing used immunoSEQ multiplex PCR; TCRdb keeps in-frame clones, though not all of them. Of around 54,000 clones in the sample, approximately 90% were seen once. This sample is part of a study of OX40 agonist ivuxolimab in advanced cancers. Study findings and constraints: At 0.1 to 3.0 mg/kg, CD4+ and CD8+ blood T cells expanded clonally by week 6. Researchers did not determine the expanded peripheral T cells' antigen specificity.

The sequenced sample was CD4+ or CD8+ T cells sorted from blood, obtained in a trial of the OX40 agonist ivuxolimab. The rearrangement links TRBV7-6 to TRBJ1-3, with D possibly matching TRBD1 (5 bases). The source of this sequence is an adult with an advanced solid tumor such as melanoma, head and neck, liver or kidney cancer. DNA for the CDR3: TGTGCCAGCAGCCAACAAATCAGGGAGGCTGGAAACACCATATATTTT. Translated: CASSQQIREAGNTIYF. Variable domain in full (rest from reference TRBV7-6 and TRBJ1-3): GAGVSQSPRYKVTKRGQDVALRCDPISGHVSLYWYRQALGQGPEFLTYFNYEAQQDKSGLPNDRFSAERPEGSISTLTIQRTEQRDSAMYRCASSQQIREAGNTIYFGEGSWLTVV.